These 28 T cell receptor beta chains were all obtained from the same sample, sequenced in a study of cytomegalovirus exposure and HLA in healthy donors. The PCR contained 60 Vbeta and 13 Jbeta primers. TCRdb keeps only in-frame clones here, not all; method: immunoSEQ multiplex PCR. The top ten clones hold around 7% of a sample with 140,000 to 150,000 clones, over 70% of them seen once. Sequencing was performed on PBMCs. These receptor sequences come from a woman between 40 and 50 years old in good health and CMV-seropositive.

This clone was counted a single time. The V and J genes are TRBV7-9 and TRBJ2-3, with TRBD1 identical over 8 bases. The CDR3 consists of 15 residues. CDR1 and CDR2 (germline): SEHNR, FQNEAQ (reference sequence). Trimming took 7 bases from V and 6 from J; bases not matched to a gene: 12. The CDR3 DNA sequence: TGTGCCAGCACAGGACAGGGAGCCGTATTGGATACGCAGTATTTT. This translates into CASTGQGAVLDTQYF.

In its sample, this clone was seen once. V gene TRBV9 combines with J gene TRBJ1-1; 8 nucleotides line up with TRBD1. This CDR3 comprises 15 residues. The germline V gene has CDR1 SGDLS and CDR2 YYNGEE. V lost 0 bases to trimming and J lost 4 bases; unmatched junction nucleotides: 5. The chain's CDR3 is CASSVGQGSFTEAFF. CDR3 DNA: TGTGCCAGCAGCGTAGGACAGGGGTCGTTCACTGAAGCTTTCTTT.

This clone has only a few counts. J is TRBJ1-1 and V is TRBV19, with D possibly being TRBD1 (5 bases). Trimming shortened V by 5 bases and J by 3 bases, and 16 bases separated the two germline ends. Germline CDR1 is LNHDA and CDR2 is SQIVND (reference sequence). This CDR3 has 15 amino acids. The CDR3 protein is CASSPPWGRDTEAFF. DNA of the CDR3: TGTGCCAGTAGTCCCCCGTGGGGGAGGGACACTGAAGCTTTCTTT.

This rearrangement joins TRBV29-1 to TRBJ2-1, with 7 bases that match TRBD2. The CDR3 has 13 amino acids. Trimming cost V 5 bases and J 4 bases; bases outside gene matches: 5. The germline gives CDR1 SQVTM, CDR2 ANQGSEA. The CDR3 sequence: CSVLSGRYNEQFF. CDR3 coding DNA: TGCAGCGTTCTTAGCGGGCGTTACAATGAGCAGTTCTTC.

The CDR3 bases are TGTGCCAGCAGCTTCGGCGGGGGGGAAAAGTCGGGGGAGCTGTTTTTT. Translating gives CASSFGGGEKSGELFF. This sequence joins TRBV7-9 and TRBJ2-2, with 9 nucleotides matching TRBD2. This CDR3 spans 16 amino acids. J lost 8 bases, V lost 3 bases, and 10 bases had no gene match. The germline gives CDR1 SEHNR, CDR2 FQNEAQ (reference sequence).

V and J are TRBV19 and TRBJ1-1; perhaps TRBD1 as D (6 bases). Germline V gene data show CDR1 as LNHDA and CDR2 as SQIVND (reference sequence). This CDR3 contains 13 residues. V dropped 4 bases and J dropped 1 base, with 7 bases sitting between them. CDR3 sequence (DNA): TGTGCCAGTAGTAGACAGGAGAACACTGAAGCTTTCTTT. It is translated as CASSRQENTEAFF.

CDR3 sequence (DNA): TGTGCCAGCTCGCCCGGACTAGCGGACAATGAGCAGTTCTTC. It is translated as CASSPGLADNEQFF. The chain uses TRBV6-1 and TRBJ2-1; 10 positions match TRBD2. This CDR3 spans 14 amino acids. Germline V lookup: CDR1 MNHNS, CDR2 SASEGT. After removal of 8 bases from V and 5 bases from J, the junction contained 6 bases not matched to a gene.

V gene TRBV29-1 combines with J gene TRBJ2-5; the D gene is possibly TRBD1 (6 bases). V was trimmed by 6 bases and J by 1 base, leaving 18 bases between them. Germline V gene lookup returns CDR1 SQVTM and CDR2 ANQGSEA. This CDR3 has 15 residues. The chain's CDR3 is CSVDPRRTAQETQYF. As DNA, the CDR3 is TGCAGCGTGGACCCAAGGAGGACAGCCCAAGAGACCCAGTACTTC. Filled out from reference TRBV29-1 and TRBJ2-5, the complete variable domain reads SAVISQKPSRDICQRGTSLTIQCQVDSQVTMMFWYRQQPGQSLTLIATANQGSEATYESGFVIDKFPISRPNLTFSTLTVSNMSPEDSSIYLCSVDPRRTAQETQYFGPGTRLLVL.

This clone appeared a single time. The J gene is TRBJ2-1, the V gene TRBV7-9; TRBD1 matches at 7 bases. Per germline, CDR1 SEHNR and CDR2 FQNEAQ (reference sequence). This CDR3 contains 14 residues. Losses at the gene ends were 5 bases for V and 6 bases for J; bases not matched to a gene: 7. The chain's CDR3 is CASSRQTGPNEQFF. CDR3 bases: TGTGCCAGCAGCCGCCAGACAGGGCCCAATGAGCAGTTCTTC.

The J gene is TRBJ2-7, the V gene TRBV27; weak D call: TRBD1 (6 bases). Trimming left V 5 bases short and J 2 bases short, with 10 bases between. Germline CDR1 reads MNHEY; CDR2 reads SMNVEV (reference sequence). The CDR3 runs 13 residues. The CDR3 bases are TGTGCCAGCAGTCCACAGGGCCCCTACGAGCAGTACTTC. This gives the protein CASSPQGPYEQYF.

This clone was found a few times. The chain recombines TRBV5-1 with TRBJ2-5, with a weak D call TRBD1 (7 bases). Germline loops: CDR1 SGHRS, CDR2 YFSETQ. V was shortened by 4 bases and J by 1 base, with 11 bases between the two germline ends. This CDR3 region has 14 residues. DNA of the CDR3: TGCGCCAGCAGCGGGGGGACAGCCCAAGAGACCCAGTACTTC. It codes for CASSGGTAQETQYF.

The chain couples TRBV5-6 to TRBJ2-7, with TRBD1 identical over 8 bases. Trimming removed 2 bases from V and 5 bases from J; junction bases left unmatched: 6. Germline CDR1 and CDR2: SGHDT and YYEEEE. This CDR3 is built from 14 residues. The CDR3 protein is CASSFQDRENEQYF. Here the CDR3 DNA reads TGTGCCAGCAGCTTCCAGGACAGGGAGAACGAGCAGTACTTC.

This clone came up a few times. J is TRBJ2-1 and V is TRBV11-1; a weak D match, TRBD2 (6 bases). Germline loops: CDR1 SGHAT, CDR2 FQDESV (reference sequence). Trimming pared 0 bases from V and 6 bases from J, leaving 6 bases between. This CDR3 region has 13 residues. The CDR3 DNA is TGTGCCAGCAGCTTAGCGGGGGGCAATGAGCAGTTCTTC. Translated, it gives CASSLAGGNEQFF.

The CDR3 DNA follows: TGCAGCGTTGTGGGGGCTGGGAACACCGGGGAGCTGTTTTTT. Residues: CSVVGAGNTGELFF. The genes are TRBV29-1 and TRBJ2-2, with D tentatively TRBD1 (6 bases). Germline V gene data show CDR1 as SQVTM and CDR2 as ANQGSEA. V lost 4 bases, J lost 1 base, and 10 bases lay in between. The CDR3 has 14 amino acids.

The chain employs TRBV5-1 and TRBJ1-1; 8 bases match TRBD1. There are 14 residues in the CDR3. With V trimmed by 4 bases and J by 5 bases, 7 bases remained unmatched. Germline V gives CDR1 SGHRS, CDR2 YFSETQ. The CDR3 nucleotides are TGCGCCAGCAGCCCGGGACAGGAGTTTACTGAAGCTTTCTTT. This codes for CASSPGQEFTEAFF.

This clone was counted a few times. This rearrangement joins TRBV5-5 to TRBJ2-7; a possible D gene is TRBD1 (6 bases). The V and J ends lost 4 bases and 2 bases respectively, with 10 bases between them. In germline, CDR1 is SGHKS, CDR2 YYEKEE (reference sequence). The CDR3 spans 13 residues. CDR3 nucleotides: TGTGCCAGCAGCAGGACAGCGACCTACGAGCAGTACTTC. Protein sequence: CASSRTATYEQYF.

The V and J genes are TRBV6-5 and TRBJ1-3; 7 bases are a match to TRBD1. After removal of 7 bases from V and 0 bases from J, the junction contained 6 bases not matched to a gene. Per germline, CDR1 MNHEY and CDR2 SVGAGI. The CDR3 is 15 residues long. The CDR3 spells CASKGASSSGNTIYF. CDR3 bases: TGTGCCAGCAAGGGGGCTTCTTCCTCTGGAAACACCATATATTTT.

This chain links TRBV10-3 with TRBJ2-1, with D hard to call. The CDR3 contains 13 residues. V was shortened by 2 bases and J by 6 bases, with 8 bases between the two germline ends. Germline assignment: CDR1 ENHRY and CDR2 SYGVKD. In DNA, the CDR3 is TGTGCCATCAGTGAGACCGGTGGCAATGAGCAGTTCTTC. This gives the protein CAISETGGNEQFF.

CDR3 bases: TGTGCCAGCAGCTCGACAGGGATACTAAACCTAGGGTCCTACAATGAGCAGTTCTTC. Translation gives CASSSTGILNLGSYNEQFF. The chain combines TRBV7-3 with TRBJ2-1; TRBD1 aligns across 7 bases. This CDR3 has 19 residues. Germline lookup yields CDR1 SGHTA and CDR2 FQGTGA. V trimming: 4 bases; J trimming: 1 base; junction bases outside the gene matches: 16.

This chain links TRBV5-1 with TRBJ2-2; no clear D gene. CDR1 is SGHRS, CDR2 YFSETQ, per germline. The V end lost 5 bases, the J end lost 6 bases, and 14 bases lay between the germline ends. This CDR3 has 14 residues. CDR3 in amino acids: CASRESESSGELFF. For the CDR3, the DNA is TGCGCCAGCAGAGAGAGTGAGTCCTCCGGGGAGCTGTTTTTT. The variable domain in full, with the rest retrieved from reference TRBV5-1 and TRBJ2-2, is KAGVTQTPRYLIKTRGQQVTLSCSPISGHRSVSWYQQTPGQGLQFLFEYFSETQRNKGNFPGRFSGRQFSNSRSEMNVSTLELGDSALYLCASRESESSGELFFGEGSRLTVL.

The chain is built from TRBV2 and TRBJ2-5; D is possibly TRBD2 (7 bases). Between the trimmed V and J ends, which lost 11 bases and 1 base, there was a span of 14 bases. The germline CDR1 and CDR2 sequences are SNHLY and FYNNEI. CDR3 size: 13 residues. Here the CDR3 reads CAVQRDTQETQYF. DNA of the CDR3: TGTGCCGTACAGCGGGACACCCAAGAGACCCAGTACTTC.

In its sample, this clone was seen a few times. The chain couples TRBV2 to TRBJ2-7, with D possibly matching TRBD1 (5 bases). The V and J ends lost 7 bases and 7 bases respectively, with 20 bases between them. Germline assignment: CDR1 SNHLY and CDR2 FYNNEI. This CDR3 spans 14 amino acids. DNA for the CDR3: TGTGCCAGCACCCCTAAGGGCAGGGCGAAGGAGCAGTACTTC. Protein: CASTPKGRAKEQYF.

The chain links TRBV19 to TRBJ2-5, with 7 bases that match TRBD1. The CDR3 totals 15 residues. The J segment lost 5 bases and the V segment lost 6 bases, leaving 12 bases of the junction unmatched. Germline CDR1 LNHDA, CDR2 SQIVND (reference sequence). CDR3 in DNA: TGTGCCAGTAGCGAGACAGGGCCCCCCGGGGAGACCCAGTACTTC. Amino acid sequence: CASSETGPPGETQYF.

This clone was detected only a few times. This chain connects TRBV5-6 to TRBJ1-2; D remains ambiguous. Trimming stripped 1 base from V and 4 bases from J, with 14 bases between. The CDR3 length is 15 residues. Germline V lookup: CDR1 SGHDT, CDR2 YYEEEE. CDR3 nucleotides: TGTGCCAGCAGCTTGTATGGCAGGCAGACCTATGGCTACACCTTC. Translation: CASSLYGRQTYGYTF.

This chain connects TRBV7-9 to TRBJ2-1, with TRBD2 matching 12 bases. Trimming at V came to 4 bases and at J to 9 bases, leaving 7 bases not matched to a gene. The CDR3 extends over 15 amino acids. The germline CDR1 and CDR2 sequences are SEHNR and FQNEAQ (reference sequence). As DNA, the CDR3 is TGTGCCAGCAGCTCCCTAGCGGGGGGGCCAGTTGAGCAGTTCTTC. As protein: CASSSLAGGPVEQFF.

This rearrangement joins TRBV7-9 to TRBJ1-2; D is uncertain. The CDR3 has 13 amino acids. Germline loops: CDR1 SEHNR, CDR2 FQNEAQ (reference sequence). The germline V and J ends were trimmed by 5 bases and 6 bases, with 13 bases remaining between them. CDR3 DNA sequence: TGTGCCAGCAGCCCCCAGAAAGCGGATGGCTACACCTTC. Its translation: CASSPQKADGYTF.

The V call is TRBV4-2, the J call TRBJ1-5; 7 positions agree with TRBD1. This CDR3 comprises 16 residues. CDR1 and CDR2 from the germline V gene are LGHNA and YNFKEQ. The V and J ends lost 9 bases and 0 bases, in that order; junction bases with no gene match: 11. The CDR3: CARNKGGCISNQPQHF. CDR3 nucleotide sequence: TGTGCCAGAAACAAAGGGGGCTGTATTAGCAATCAGCCCCAGCATTTT.

The rearrangement links TRBV28 to TRBJ2-7; TRBD2 matches 7 bases. CDR1 MDHEN and CDR2 SYDVKM come from the germline V gene. This CDR3 is 13 amino acids long. Unmatched junction bases numbered 8, after V lost 3 bases and J lost 9 bases. The CDR3 DNA reads as TGTGCCAGCAGTTTGGGAGGGGCCACAGGGCAGTACTTC. Translation gives CASSLGGATGQYF.